This T cell receptor (beta chain) appears in the sequencing data of a study of blood T cell repertoires in COVID-19. Study at large: The United States, Italy and Spain were the sources of the acute and convalescent COVID-19 samples. Sample material is recorded as cDNA or gDNA derived from T cells, B-cell-depleted T cells, or PBMCs.

CDR3 length equals 11 residues. One Seattle source followed patients from active infection through their disease course. This clone was detected a few times. Sequencing used immunoSEQ multiplex PCR; TCRdb keeps in-frame clones, though not all of them. The table shows tens of thousands of clones, with 80% to 90% occurring only once. The sequenced sample consisted of peripheral blood. This TCR derives from a woman aged 60 to 75 with COVID-19, enrolled during active disease. The chain links TRBV21-1 to TRBJ1-2. TRBV21-1 is shown as a pseudogene. CDR3 DNA sequence: TGTGCCAGACTGGCGGGGTATGGCTACACCTTC. This translates into CARLAGYGYTF.